Shown below are 25 T cell receptor beta chains from a single sample sequenced in a study of identical twins. TCRdb analysed the 5' RACE reads with MiXCR anew, one entry per CDR3 protein. The sample shows more than 1.5 million distinct CDR3 sequences, about 32% of them seen only once. Sequenced input: cord blood. These receptors originate from a newborn girl in good health.

The chain joins TRBV9 to TRBJ2-1, with a possible D match to TRBD2 (5 bases). Trimming left V 2 bases short and J 0 bases short, with 9 bases between. The CDR3 consists of 15 residues. CDR1 and CDR2 (germline): SGDLS, YYNGEE. DNA of the CDR3: TGTGCCAGCAGCGTCGACGGGGTCTCCTACAATGAGCAGTTCTTC. Protein sequence: CASSVDGVSYNEQFF.

The V and J genes are TRBV19 and TRBJ1-2; no clear D. Germline loops: CDR1 LNHDA, CDR2 SQIVND (reference sequence). CDR3 length equals 14 residues. Trimming took off 5 bases at V and 5 bases at J, with 15 bases between the two ends. CDR3 coding DNA: TGTGCCAGTAGTCGATCCGGTCTTATTTATGGCTACACCTTC. This sequence encodes CASSRSGLIYGYTF.

This chain links TRBV7-2 with TRBJ1-2; unclear D gene. Trimming cost V 5 bases and J 3 bases, with 10 bases left between them. The CDR3 spans 13 residues. CDR1 and CDR2 (germline): SGHTA, FQGNSA. The CDR3: CASSLNTDYGYTF. CDR3 sequence (DNA): TGTGCCAGCAGCCTAAATACAGACTATGGCTACACCTTC.

The J gene is TRBJ1-6, the V gene TRBV5-4; a weak D match, TRBD1 (6 bases). From germline, CDR1 is SGHNT and CDR2 YYREEE (reference sequence). The CDR3 runs 14 residues. Between the trimmed V and J ends, which lost 0 bases and 8 bases, there was a span of 9 bases. In nucleotides, the CDR3 is TGTGCCAGCAGCTTGGTATCAGGGGATTCACCCCTCCACTTT. The encoded protein is CASSLVSGDSPLHF. The whole variable domain, filled in from reference TRBV5-4 and TRBJ1-6, reads ETGVTQSPTHLIKTRGQQVTLRCSSQSGHNTVSWYQQALGQGPQFIFQYYREEENGRGNFPPRFSGLQFPNYSSELNVNALELDDSALYLCASSLVSGDSPLHFGNGTRLTVT.

This clonotype came up a few times. V usage is TRBV10-3 and J usage is TRBJ2-7; D unresolved. V shed 1 base and J shed 5 bases, with 3 bases lying between them. This CDR3 region has 11 residues. The germline CDR1 and CDR2 sequences are ENHRY and SYGVKD. CDR3 DNA: TGTGCCATCAGTGAGTTCGACGAGCAGTACTTC. It translates to CAISEFDEQYF.

The chain recombines TRBV30 with TRBJ2-1; 7 nucleotides align to TRBD2. The CDR3 consists of 13 residues. Germline values: CDR1 GTSNPN, CDR2 SVGIG (reference sequence). V lost 4 bases to trimming and J lost 2 bases; unmatched junction nucleotides: 2. The CDR3 region has the DNA TGTGCCTGGAAAGCGGGAACCTACAATGAGCAGTTCTTC. Its translation is CAWKAGTYNEQFF.

The chain recombines TRBV5-1 with TRBJ1-6; D not resolved. CDR1 is SGHRS, CDR2 YFSETQ, per germline. The CDR3 consists of 15 residues. V dropped 0 bases and J dropped 9 bases, with 13 bases sitting between them. The CDR3 here is CASSLAGILRSPLHF. The CDR3 region has the DNA TGCGCCAGCAGCTTGGCCGGGATCTTGCGTTCACCCCTCCACTTT.

This clonotype showed up just a few times. The rearrangement links TRBV4-1 to TRBJ2-7; tentatively, D is TRBD1 (5 bases). CDR1 is MGHRA, CDR2 YSYEKL, per germline. V was pared by 0 bases and J by 2 bases, with 8 bases between. The CDR3 contains 14 residues. The CDR3 coding sequence is TGCGCCAGCAGCCAAGACTACAGGACCTACGAGCAGTACTTC. It encodes CASSQDYRTYEQYF.

V usage is TRBV20-1 and J usage is TRBJ1-2; 7 nucleotides line up with TRBD1. V gave up 4 bases and J gave up 2 bases; unmatched junction bases: 10. Germline CDR1 reads DFQATT; CDR2 reads SNEGSKA (reference sequence). This CDR3 contains 15 residues. The CDR3 protein is CSATGGQALNYGYTF. Written as DNA, the CDR3 is TGCAGTGCTACCGGAGGACAGGCGTTGAACTATGGCTACACCTTC.

The V gene is TRBV6-1, the J gene TRBJ1-5, with D possibly matching TRBD1 (6 bases). The CDR3 covers 14 residues. In germline, CDR1 is MNHNS, CDR2 SASEGT. Trimming took off 3 bases at V and 4 bases at J, with 10 bases between the two ends. CDR3 region: CASSDPGQNQPQHF. CDR3 sequence (DNA): TGTGCCAGCAGTGATCCCGGACAGAATCAGCCCCAGCATTTT.

This clonotype was detected many times. This chain connects TRBV3-1 to TRBJ2-1; 11 positions match TRBD2. The CDR3 sequence is 15 residues long. Germline V gene sequence: CDR1 LGHDT, CDR2 YNNKEL (reference sequence). V gave up 1 base and J gave up 9 bases; unmatched junction bases: 5. The CDR3 loop reads CASSQGLAGGSEQFF. The CDR3, as DNA: TGTGCCAGCAGCCAAGGTCTAGCGGGAGGTAGTGAGCAGTTCTTC.

The genes are TRBV12-3 or TRBV12-4 and TRBJ2-7, with a weak D call TRBD1 (6 bases). The CDR3 totals 13 residues. Between the trimmed V and J ends, which lost 6 bases and 3 bases, there was a span of 12 bases. The CDR3 bases are TGTGCCAGCAGGGCGACAGGCGGCTACGAGCAGTACTTC. It is translated as CASRATGGYEQYF.

CDR3 protein: CASSQQDGKKLFF. The CDR3 nucleotides read TGTGCCAGCAGCCAACAGGATGGGAAAAAACTGTTTTTT. The rearrangement joins TRBV3-1 to TRBJ1-4; D gene ambiguous. The CDR3 is 13 amino acids. Germline V gives CDR1 LGHDT, CDR2 YNNKEL (reference sequence). V lost 2 bases, J lost 9 bases, and 10 bases lay in between.

J is TRBJ2-4 and V is TRBV5-1; D is tentatively TRBD1 or TRBD2 (5 bases each). The J call is uncertain, as TRBJ2-7 better fits the DNA end. This CDR3 region has 15 residues. Looked up from germline, CDR1 is SGHRS and CDR2 is YFSETQ. The CDR3 region has the DNA TGCGCCAGCAGCTCCGGGACCCCCAGGCCTTCCGAGCAGTACTTC. Encoded protein: CASSSGTPRPSEQYF.

This clonotype came up a few times. CDR3 sequence reads: CASSLWGTRTDTQYF. Written as DNA, the CDR3 is TGCGCCAGCAGCTTGTGGGGGACTCGCACAGATACGCAGTATTTT. The genes are TRBV5-1 and TRBJ2-3; tentatively, D is TRBD2 (6 bases). Trimming took 1 base from V and 1 from J, leaving 10 bases between them. This CDR3 has 15 residues. The germline gives CDR1 SGHRS, CDR2 YFSETQ.

The CDR3: CASSLDSLAGETGELFF. The CDR3 nucleotides are TGTGCCAGCAGCTTAGATTCACTAGCGGGAGAAACCGGGGAGCTGTTTTTT. This chain uses TRBV11-3 with TRBJ2-2; the match to TRBD2 covers 11 bases. CDR3 size: 17 residues. The J segment lost 5 bases and the V segment lost 0 bases, leaving 5 bases of the junction unmatched. Germline V gene data show CDR1 as SGHNT and CDR2 as YENEEA. Drawing the rest from reference TRBV11-3 and TRBJ2-2, the complete variable domain is EAGVVQSPRYKIIEKKQPVAFWCNPISGHNTLYWYLQNLGQGPELLIRYENEEAVDDSQLPKDRFSAERLKGVDSTLKIQPAELGDSAVYLCASSLDSLAGETGELFFGEGSRLTVL.

This clonotype has only a few counts. The genes are TRBV20-1 and TRBJ2-5; 9 positions agree with TRBD1. The junction had 4 bases not matched to a gene; V was cut back by 2 bases and J by 6 bases. Germline lookup yields CDR1 DFQATT and CDR2 SNEGSKA (reference sequence). CDR3 length equals 13 residues. DNA of the CDR3: TGCAGTGCTAGAACAGGGGGCGCGAAGACCCAGTACTTC. This codes for CSARTGGAKTQYF.

The genes are TRBV19 and TRBJ1-5, with D hard to call. In germline, CDR1 is LNHDA, CDR2 SQIVND (reference sequence). The CDR3 runs to 17 residues. Trimming cost V 3 bases and J 6 bases, with 21 bases left between them. In DNA, the CDR3 is TGTGCCAGTAGTATTCCTGGACTAAGGAGGTACCGTCAGCCCCAGCATTTT. Translating it yields CASSIPGLRRYRQPQHF.

This clonotype was counted only a few times. V and J are TRBV11-2 and TRBJ2-1; TRBD2 aligns across 10 bases. Unmatched junction bases numbered 20, after V lost 5 bases and J lost 4 bases. The CDR3 has 20 amino acids. CDR1 SGHAT and CDR2 FQNNGV come from the germline V gene. The CDR3 sequence is CASSHIFRRPGLAFYNEQFF. The CDR3 bases are TGTGCCAGCAGCCATATATTTAGACGACCGGGACTAGCGTTTTACAATGAGCAGTTCTTC.

The chain carries TRBV4-2 and TRBJ1-2; maybe TRBD1 (5 bases). V was pared by 8 bases and J by 5 bases, with 12 bases between. Germline V gives CDR1 LGHNA, CDR2 YNFKEQ. This CDR3 contains 12 residues. This CDR3 is CASLRDGYGYTF. The CDR3 DNA reads TGTGCCAGCCTCCGGGACGGATATGGCTACACCTTC.

V usage is TRBV20-1 and J usage is TRBJ1-5; maybe TRBD1 (5 bases). This CDR3 comprises 17 residues. Per germline, CDR1 DFQATT and CDR2 SNEGSKA (reference sequence). V dropped 7 bases and J dropped 2 bases, with 24 bases sitting between them. The CDR3 reads CSVGPGQGPSGNQPQHF. The CDR3 nucleotides are TGCAGTGTCGGCCCCGGGCAGGGCCCTTCGGGCAATCAGCCCCAGCATTTT.

This clonotype was counted many times. The chain combines TRBV2 with TRBJ2-1, with TRBD2 as a possible D gene (5 bases). The CDR3 has 11 amino acids. The germline V gene has CDR1 SNHLY and CDR2 FYNNEI. Deletions cut 7 bases from V and 12 bases from J, with 13 bases between. Written as DNA, the CDR3 is TGTGCCAGCACCGGGGTGGAGTTGCAGTTCTTC. Its protein is CASTGVELQFF.

This clonotype was observed a handful of times. The chain employs TRBV14 and TRBJ1-4, with TRBD1 matching over 7 bases. Germline-derived CDR1 and CDR2 are SGHDN and FVKESK. The CDR3 runs to 16 residues. Trimming at V came to 0 bases and at J to 2 bases, leaving 3 bases not matched to a gene. This CDR3 reads CASSQDWGQTNEKLFF. CDR3 sequence (DNA): TGTGCCAGCAGCCAAGATTGGGGACAGACTAATGAAAAACTGTTTTTT.

The chain joins TRBV21-1 to TRBJ2-4; TRBD2, the table's D call, lacks a check against the DNA. The J call may be wrong; the DNA end is better matched by TRBJ2-7. TRBV21-1 is recorded as a pseudogene. There are 15 residues in the CDR3. CDR3 amino acids: CASSKAPDYSYEQYF. CDR3 DNA: TGTGCCAGCAGCAAAGCGCCGGACTATTCCTACGAGCAGTACTTC.

This clonotype appeared many times. The chain employs TRBV25-1 and TRBJ2-5; no definite D call. Germline CDR1 is MGHDK and CDR2 is SYGVNS. This CDR3 region has 15 residues. Between the trimmed V and J ends, which lost 3 bases and 2 bases, there was a span of 13 bases. CDR3 residues: CASSDRTRPQETQYF. CDR3 coding DNA: TGTGCCAGCAGTGATCGGACCCGACCACAAGAGACCCAGTACTTC.